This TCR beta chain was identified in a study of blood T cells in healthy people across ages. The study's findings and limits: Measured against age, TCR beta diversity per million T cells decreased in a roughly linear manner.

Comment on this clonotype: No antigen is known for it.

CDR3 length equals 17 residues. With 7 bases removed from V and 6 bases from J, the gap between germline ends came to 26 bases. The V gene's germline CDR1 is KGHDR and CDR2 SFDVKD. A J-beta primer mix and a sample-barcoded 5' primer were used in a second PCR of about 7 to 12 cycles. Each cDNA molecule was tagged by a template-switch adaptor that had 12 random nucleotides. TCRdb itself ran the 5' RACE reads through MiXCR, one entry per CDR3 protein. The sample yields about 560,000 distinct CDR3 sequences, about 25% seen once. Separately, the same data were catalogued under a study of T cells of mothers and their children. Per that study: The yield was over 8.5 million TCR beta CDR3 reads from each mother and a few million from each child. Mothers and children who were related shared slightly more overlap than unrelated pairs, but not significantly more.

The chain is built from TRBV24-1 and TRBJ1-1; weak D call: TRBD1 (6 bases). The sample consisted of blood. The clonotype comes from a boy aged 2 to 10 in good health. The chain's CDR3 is CATSKVPPRGPRAEAFF. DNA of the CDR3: TGTGCCACCAGCAAGGTCCCACCCCGGGGGCCTCGGGCTGAAGCTTTCTTT.